The rows below give T cell receptor beta chains drawn from one sample of a study of PD-L1 blockade in urothelial cancer. Produced via immunoSEQ multiplex PCR; TCRdb's table is partial and in-frame only. The data show some 100,000 clones, 91% seen once. Source: PBMCs, taken around atezolizumab (anti-PD-L1) treatment. These receptors were collected from a woman aged 80 or over with urothelial cancer. CDR3s include the opening cysteine and the closing phenylalanine or tryptophan. D genes are given only for firm matches. Rows give clone size only sometimes, using once, few, many, or a class for an expanded clone.

>-|TRBJ1-4|-|TRBV9
TGTGCCAGCAGCCTCAATGGGGCGAGTGAAAAACTGTTTTTT
CASSLNGASEKLFF
>-|TRBJ2-5|TRBD1|TRBV7-2
TGTGCCAGCAGCCCCGACAGGGGACAAGAGACCCAGTACTTC
CASSPDRGQETQYF
>few|TRBJ1-5|TRBD1|TRBV27
TGTGCCAGCAGTCCCGTACAGGGGTCCAATCAGCCCCAGCATTTT
CASSPVQGSNQPQHF
>-|TRBJ2-7|TRBD2|TRBV10-3
TGTGCCATCAGTGAGTCGTGGACTAGCCCTCCAGAGCAGTACTTC
CAISESWTSPPEQYF
>once|TRBJ2-5|TRBD2|TRBV7-7
TGTGCCAGCAGCTTACCGGGGAGGGTAGAGACCCAGTACTTC
CASSLPGRVETQYF
>-|TRBJ2-5|TRBD2|TRBV9
TGTGCCAGCAGCGTAGCGGGAGGCGAGGAGACCCAGTACTTC
CASSVAGGEETQYF
>-|TRBJ2-5|TRBD2|TRBV5-1
TGCGCCAGCAGCTTGCGTCCTAGCGGGATAGGTGAGACCCAGTACTTC
CASSLRPSGIGETQYF
>-|TRBJ2-7|-|TRBV2
TGTGCCAGCAGTCCCGGACAGCTCTCCTACGAGCAGTACTTC
CASSPGQLSYEQYF
>-|TRBJ1-5|-|TRBV28
TGTGCCAGCAGTTTGGGCAGGGTGGATCAGCCCCAGCATTTT
CASSLGRVDQPQHF
>-|TRBJ2-1|-|TRBV11-2
TGTGCCAGCAGCATTAGGGGGGGGACTGGTCACAATGAGCAGTTCTTC
CASSIRGGTGHNEQFF
>-|TRBJ1-5|-|TRBV5-5
TGTGCCAGCAGCTTGGCCGGGGGGAATCAGCCCCAGCATTTT
CASSLAGGNQPQHF
>-|TRBJ2-5|-|TRBV2
TGTGCCAGCACCATGAACAGGGAAGAGACCCAGTACTTC
CASTMNREETQYF
>-|TRBJ1-2|-|TRBV29-1
TGCAGCGTTGGAGGAAAGATTGCTGGCTACACCTTC
CSVGGKIAGYTF
>-|TRBJ1-1|-|TRBV28
TGTGCCAGCACCACCATTGGACAATCGAACACTGAAGCTTTCTTT
CASTTIGQSNTEAFF
>-|TRBJ1-1|TRBD1|TRBV6-6
TGTGCCAGCAGTTACTCGGGGACAGCACTTTTT
CASSYSGTALF
>-|TRBJ2-7|TRBD2|TRBV6-5
TGTGCCAGCAGTTACGGGGCTAGCGGGAGAAGTGAGCAGTACTTC
CASSYGASGRSEQYF
>-|TRBJ1-1|TRBD1|TRBV5-1
TGCGCCAGCAGCAGGGGACAGGGGGACGGGGCTTTCTTT
CASSRGQGDGAFF
>-|TRBJ2-1|TRBD1|TRBV29-1
TGCAGCTCGGCTGTCGGGACAGAGTCCAATGAGCAGTTCTTC
CSSAVGTESNEQFF
>-|TRBJ2-2|TRBD1|TRBV27
TGTGCCAGCATCGATTTAAAGGGACAGGGTAACACCGGGGAGCTGTTTTTT
CASIDLKGQGNTGELFF
>-|TRBJ1-1|-|TRBV2
TGTGCCAGCAGTGATAATGGGCCTGAAGCTTTCTTT
CASSDNGPEAFF
>-|TRBJ1-2|TRBD1|TRBV2
TGTGCCAGCAGTGAGGCCGGGACAGCCGCTTATGGCTACACCTTC
CASSEAGTAAYGYTF
>-|TRBJ1-4|TRBD1|TRBV2
TGTGCCAGCAGCGCCAGAAACAGGGGTAATGAAAAACTGTTTTTT
CASSARNRGNEKLFF
>once|TRBJ2-7|-|TRBV5-1
TGCGCCAGCAGCTTACACGACGAGCAGTACTTC
CASSLHDEQYF
>-|TRBJ2-2|-|TRBV6-7
TGTGCCAGCATAGGTCGGGAGCAGTCGGGACAGAATAACACCGGGGAGCTGTTTTTT
CASIGREQSGQNNTGELFF
>-|TRBJ2-5|-|TRBV30
TGTGCCTGGCGGAGACCTGTCCGTGGGACCCAGTACTTC
CAWRRPVRGTQYF
>-|TRBJ2-1|TRBD1|TRBV7-8
TGTGCCAGCAGCTCCTCCGGGACAGGGGTTAAGGAGCAGTTCTTC
CASSSSGTGVKEQFF
>-|TRBJ1-5|-|TRBV28
TGTGCCAGCAATACAGGGTTGGGTCAGCCCCAGCATTTT
CASNTGLGQPQHF
>once|TRBJ2-7|-|TRBV18
TGTGCCAGCCAAGACAGGACGGGGTACGAGCAGTACTTC
CASQDRTGYEQYF
>-|TRBJ1-3|-|TRBV19
TGTGCCAGTAGTCCCTTGGACAGCTCTGGAAACACCATATATTTT
CASSPLDSSGNTIYF
>-|TRBJ1-4|-|TRBV29-1
TGCAGCGTGGACGGTTCGTTAGCGGGTAATGAAAAACTGTTTTTT
CSVDGSLAGNEKLFF
>once|TRBJ2-7|-|TRBV2
TGTGCCAGCGGAGGAATGGGGGCGAACTCCTACGAGCAGTACTTC
CASGGMGANSYEQYF
>-|TRBJ2-1|-|TRBV28
TGTGCCAGCAGTCTGAGACAGGCCTACAATGAGCAGTTCTTC
CASSLRQAYNEQFF
>-|TRBJ2-1|-|TRBV29-1
TGCAGCGGGAGGCTAATCGGGGAGCAGTTCTTC
CSGRLIGEQFF
>-|TRBJ1-2|-|TRBV28
TGTGCCAGCAGCCTTTTATCGGGCTATGGCTACACCTTC
CASSLLSGYGYTF
>-|TRBJ2-2|TRBD2|TRBV9
TGTGCCAGCAGCCCAATAGCGGGAGAGGGTACCGGGGAGCTGTTTTTT
CASSPIAGEGTGELFF
>-|TRBJ2-7|-|TRBV10-1
TGCGCCAGCAGCGAGGGGACCGCGGGGCGCGAGCAGTACTTC
CASSEGTAGREQYF
>-|TRBJ2-1|-|TRBV5-5
TGTGCCAGCAGCTTGGTCGGGAGTTCAGAAAATGAGCAGTTCTTC
CASSLVGSSENEQFF
>once|TRBJ2-1|TRBD2|TRBV10-3
TGTGCCATCAGTTGGCGGGAGAGCTCCTACAATGAGCAGTTCTTC
CAISWRESSYNEQFF
>-|TRBJ2-7|TRBD1|TRBV30
TGTGCCTGGAGTGTAGGACAGGGCTTTTACGAGCAGTACTTC
CAWSVGQGFYEQYF
>-|TRBJ1-4|-|TRBV7-2
TGTGCCAGCACCCTAGGAGGGTCGGTTGGAAAACTGTTTTTT
CASTLGGSVGKLFF
>-|TRBJ2-7|-|TRBV12-1
TGTGCCAGCCTCGTTTCCTACGAGCAGTACTTC
CASLVSYEQYF
>once|TRBJ2-2|-|TRBV5-4
TGTGCCAGCAGCTTGGACTCCGGGGAGCTGTTTTTT
CASSLDSGELFF
>once|TRBJ1-1|-|TRBV7-9
TGTGCCAGCAGCGGATTGACAGGGAACACTGAAGCTTTCTTT
CASSGLTGNTEAFF
>-|TRBJ2-2|TRBD1|TRBV29-1
TGCAGCGTTGAAGATCCTTCGCGTAGGACAGGCACCGGGGAGCTGTTTTTT
CSVEDPSRRTGTGELFF
>-|TRBJ1-2|TRBD1|TRBV7-9
TGTGCCAGCAGCTCATCTTCCGGGACAGGTACTGGCTACACCTTC
CASSSSSGTGTGYTF
>-|TRBJ2-7|-|TRBV9
TGTGCCAGCAGCGTAGGGGGACACCTAAATGAGCACGAGCAGTACTTC
CASSVGGHLNEHEQYF
>-|TRBJ2-1|TRBD1|TRBV10-3
TGTGCCATCAGAGGGGACAGGGAGCTTAACAATGAGCAGTTCTTC
CAIRGDRELNNEQFF
>-|TRBJ2-1|-|TRBV14
TGTGCCAGCAGCCCCATCGGAGTGGGCTACAATGAGCAGTTCTTC
CASSPIGVGYNEQFF
>-|TRBJ2-7|-|TRBV20-1
TGCAGTGCCCCGGGAGTAGGTGAGCAGTACTTC
CSAPGVGEQYF